This T cell receptor beta chain comes out of a study of blood T cell repertoires in COVID-19. For the study at large: COVID-19 samples from acute and convalescent phases originated in the United States, Italy and Spain. PBMCs, B-cell-depleted T cells, or T cells provided the cDNA or gDNA that made up the material.

Under the authors' procedure: Reference gene primer amplification gave nucleated cell count estimates. Libraries were prepared by immunoSEQ multiplex PCR; TCRdb keeps only in-frame clonotypes and omits some of them. D and trimming were read from the DNA, whereas the V and J calls and clone size are those reported in that table. The profile shows 200,000 to 250,000 clones, over 75% of them singletons. The CDR3 consists of 15 residues. The V gene lost 5 bases and the J gene lost 3 bases, with 16 bases spanning the gap. Looked up from germline, CDR1 is MNHNY and CDR2 is SVGAGI (reference sequence). This sequence originates from a man aged 45-65 years with acute or convalescent COVID-19. Specimen: peripheral blood. This chain joins TRBV6-6 and TRBJ1-1; D possibly corresponds to TRBD1 (5 bases). This CDR3 is CASSHLQGRDTEAFF. The CDR3 DNA sequence: TGTGCCAGCAGTCATCTCCAGGGCAGGGACACTGAAGCTTTCTTT.